Presented here are 22 T cell receptor beta chains from one specimen sequenced in a study of technical replicates of blood from several donors. Sequencing was performed with immunoSEQ multiplex PCR; in TCRdb, only in-frame clones are kept and a portion is missing. This table holds about 87,000 clones, just under 95% found once. Source material: T cells isolated from PBMCs. These receptors were taken from a human donor in good health.

The genes are TRBV10-3 and TRBJ1-3; the D is unclear. This CDR3 has 17 residues. The germline CDR1 and CDR2 sequences are ENHRY and SYGVKD. V shed 2 bases and J shed 0 bases, with 14 bases lying between them. The CDR3 sequence is CAISEIGGRDSGNTIYF. CDR3 DNA sequence: TGTGCCATCAGTGAGATTGGAGGGAGAGACTCTGGAAACACCATATATTTT.

The chain recombines TRBV6-1 with TRBJ1-1; no clear D. The CDR3 runs to 14 residues. Trimming pared 1 base from V and 1 base from J, leaving 7 bases between. Per the germline V gene, CDR1 is MNHNS and CDR2 is SASEGT. In nucleotides, the CDR3 is TGTGCCAGCAGTGAAGGAACAGCGAACACTGAAGCTTTCTTT. Protein: CASSEGTANTEAFF.

V is TRBV7-8 and J is TRBJ2-7; D unresolved. This CDR3 region has 15 residues. V was trimmed by 4 bases and J by 2 bases, leaving 15 bases between them. The germline gives CDR1 SGHVS, CDR2 FQNEAQ. The chain's CDR3 is CASSSAVGVAYEQYF. The CDR3 coding sequence is TGTGCCAGCAGCTCGGCGGTCGGAGTGGCCTACGAGCAGTACTTC. Full variable domain (missing parts from reference TRBV7-8 and TRBJ2-7): GAGVSQSPRYKVAKRGQDVALRCDPISGHVSLFWYQQALGQGPEFLTYFQNEAQLDKSGLPSDRFFAERPEGSVSTLKIQRTQQEDSAVYLCASSSAVGVAYEQYFGPGTRLTVT.

In nucleotides, the CDR3 is TGCGCCAGCAGCCGTCGACTTGACGGGAGGGGGGAAAAACTGTTTTTT. Translation gives CASSRRLDGRGEKLFF. The chain is built from TRBV4-3 and TRBJ1-4; TRBD1 is a possible D gene (6 bases). The V end lost 4 bases, the J end lost 8 bases, and 20 bases lay between the germline ends. The CDR3 contains 16 residues. Looked up from germline, CDR1 is LGHNA and CDR2 is YSLEER.

Here the CDR3 DNA reads TGTGCCAGCAGCTCGGCTACTAGCGGGAGGGGAGAGACCCAGTACTTC. The encoded protein is CASSSATSGRGETQYF. V and J are TRBV28 and TRBJ2-5; 13 bases line up with TRBD2. The CDR3 is made up of 16 amino acids. CDR1 is MDHEN and CDR2 is SYDVKM in the germline V gene. Unmatched junction bases numbered 8, after V lost 6 bases and J lost 4 bases.

This chain uses TRBV4-3 with TRBJ2-3; 12 bases match TRBD2. CDR3 length: 20 amino acids. Germline-derived CDR1 and CDR2 are LGHNA and YSLEER. Trimming at V came to 0 bases and at J to 0 bases, leaving 10 bases not matched to a gene. CDR3 coding DNA: TGCGCCAGCAGCCAAGATAGGAGTGGGACTAGCGGGTATAGCACAGATACGCAGTATTTT. Amino acid sequence: CASSQDRSGTSGYSTDTQYF.

This chain joins TRBV2 and TRBJ2-7, with 10 bases identical to TRBD2. The V gene end was trimmed by 4 bases and the J gene end by 2 bases; junction bases not matched to a gene: 8. Germline V gene data show CDR1 as SNHLY and CDR2 as FYNNEI. The CDR3 contains 16 residues. The CDR3 region is CASSGFKREGPYEQYF. CDR3 coding DNA: TGTGCCAGCAGTGGATTTAAGCGGGAGGGACCCTACGAGCAGTACTTC.

This clone was observed a single time. The chain is built from TRBV19 and TRBJ2-1; D unclear. CDR1 and CDR2 (germline): LNHDA, SQIVND (reference sequence). There are 13 residues in the CDR3. V was shortened by 1 base and J by 4 bases, with 5 bases between the two germline ends. The DNA for the CDR3 is TGTGCCAGTAGTATAGCGGTTTACAATGAGCAGTTCTTC. Encoded protein: CASSIAVYNEQFF.

The gene calls are TRBV19 and TRBJ1-3; no reliable D call. The V end was cut by 5 bases, the J end by 0 bases, with 11 bases between. Germline CDR1 LNHDA, CDR2 SQIVND (reference sequence). This CDR3 spans 15 amino acids. CDR3 nucleotides: TGTGCCAGTAGTGCCGGACTGTTCTCTGGAAACACCATATATTTT. Residues: CASSAGLFSGNTIYF.

This chain connects TRBV13 to TRBJ2-5, with 8 bases identical to TRBD2. Trimming took 5 bases from V and 5 from J; bases not matched to a gene: 10. The CDR3 contains 15 residues. CDR1 is PRHDT, CDR2 FYEKMQ, per germline (reference sequence). The CDR3 bases are TGTGCCAGCAGCATATCAGCGGGAGTCGGGGAGACCCAGTACTTC. It codes for CASSISAGVGETQYF.

V usage is TRBV15 and J usage is TRBJ2-7; D not resolved. The CDR3 runs to 16 residues. V was shortened by 5 bases and J by 2 bases, with 19 bases between the two germline ends. Per the germline V gene, CDR1 is LNHNV and CDR2 is YYDKDF (reference sequence). CDR3 coding DNA: TGTGCCACCAGCGGAAGAGGCCGAGTGGATACCTACGAGCAGTACTTC. This codes for CATSGRGRVDTYEQYF.

This sequence joins TRBV28 and TRBJ2-7; the match to TRBD1 covers 9 bases. This CDR3 contains 16 residues. J gave up 4 bases and V 7 bases, and 14 bases lay outside the gene matches. CDR1 is MDHEN and CDR2 is SYDVKM in the germline V gene. As DNA, the CDR3 is TGTGCCAGCAAGGCCCCCCCACAGGGGGCAGGGTACGAGCAGTACTTC. It codes for CASKAPPQGAGYEQYF. Complete variable domain (other parts from reference TRBV28 and TRBJ2-7): DVKVTQSSRYLVKRTGEKVFLECVQDMDHENMFWYRQDPGLGLRLIYFSYDVKMKEKGDIPEGYSVSREKKERFSLILESASTNQTSMYLCASKAPPQGAGYEQYFGPGTRLTVT.

In regard to this clone: Compared with germline, one end of the junction differs, possibly owing to a read error. The chain is built from TRBV2 and TRBJ2-7, with 9 nucleotides matching TRBD2. Germline CDR1 is SNHLY and CDR2 is FYNNEI. The CDR3 has 12 amino acids. CDR3 nucleotides: TGTGCCAGCAGTGTCGCGGGAGGGAGAAAAAACTTC. Its protein is CASSVAGGRKNF.

The rearrangement joins TRBV27 to TRBJ2-7, with 11 bases that match TRBD1. With V trimmed by 6 bases and J by 3 bases, 4 bases remained unmatched. Germline V gene lookup returns CDR1 MNHEY and CDR2 SMNVEV (reference sequence). The CDR3 spans 14 residues. CDR3 nucleotide sequence: TGTGCCAGCAGAGGACAGGGGGCGCACTACGAGCAGTACTTC. It translates to CASRGQGAHYEQYF.

This chain joins TRBV27 and TRBJ1-1; the D gene is possibly TRBD1 (5 bases). Germline V gives CDR1 MNHEY, CDR2 SMNVEV (reference sequence). The CDR3 contains 16 residues. Trimming shortened V by 3 bases and J by 0 bases, and 14 bases separated the two germline ends. The CDR3 here is CASSLRGLHMNTEAFF. The DNA for the CDR3 is TGTGCCAGCAGTTTGCGGGGGTTACATATGAACACTGAAGCTTTCTTT.

The DNA of the CDR3 is TGTGCCAGTAGTATTGGGTGGGGAGGCAAGCAAGCTAACTATGGCTACACCTTC. Protein product: CASSIGWGGKQANYGYTF. The V and J genes are TRBV19 and TRBJ1-2; no clear D. The V end was cut by 3 bases, the J end by 0 bases, with 20 bases between. The CDR3 is 18 residues long. Germline lookup yields CDR1 LNHDA and CDR2 SQIVND (reference sequence).

This clone has just a few counts. The chain employs TRBV19 and TRBJ1-1; 9 bases align to TRBD1. The ends lost 6 bases at V and 0 bases at J; junction bases unmatched: 5. The germline V gene has CDR1 LNHDA and CDR2 SQIVND (reference sequence). This CDR3 comprises 15 residues. The CDR3, as DNA: TGTGCCAGTAGCACTGGACAGGGGCTGAACACTGAAGCTTTCTTT. Its translation: CASSTGQGLNTEAFF.

This clone has only one observation. The V call is TRBV7-3, the J call TRBJ2-1; 7 nucleotides agree with TRBD2. The junction had 5 bases not matched to a gene; V was cut back by 1 base and J by 8 bases. The germline CDR1 and CDR2 sequences are SGHTA and FQGTGA. The CDR3 covers 14 residues. DNA of the CDR3: TGTGCCAGCAGCTTAAGGGCGGGAGCGCATGAGCAGTTCTTC. Translated: CASSLRAGAHEQFF.

The J gene is TRBJ1-2, the V gene TRBV2; D may be TRBD1 (6 bases). From germline, CDR1 is SNHLY and CDR2 FYNNEI. V lost 4 bases to trimming and J lost 8 bases, with 20 bases between them. CDR3 size: 15 residues. The CDR3 DNA follows: TGTGCCAGCAGTGTAATCGCCCAGGTCCAGGGGGGCTACACCTTC. This encodes CASSVIAQVQGGYTF.

V and J are TRBV27 and TRBJ2-2, with 8 positions matching TRBD2. CDR3 length equals 15 residues. The germline CDR1 and CDR2 sequences are MNHEY and SMNVEV (reference sequence). J was trimmed by 1 base and V by 6 bases; bases with no gene match: 4. CDR3 DNA: TGTGCCAGCAGCTACACTAGCGGGAACACCGGGGAGCTGTTTTTT. This sequence encodes CASSYTSGNTGELFF.

This chain links TRBV19 with TRBJ2-1; TRBD2 matches 7 bases. Germline lookup yields CDR1 LNHDA and CDR2 SQIVND (reference sequence). This CDR3 is 16 amino acids long. J lost 7 bases, V lost 3 bases, and 12 bases had no gene match. The CDR3 bases are TGTGCCAGTAGTATCACGTTGGGGGAGGGCAATAATGAGCAGTTCTTC. Translation gives CASSITLGEGNNEQFF.

In its sample, this clone was seen once. The V and J genes are TRBV6-5 and TRBJ2-1; no firm D call. The CDR3 totals 12 residues. Germline CDR1 and CDR2: MNHEY and SVGAGI. The CDR3: CVYYDSYNEQFF. Here the CDR3 DNA reads TGTGTTTACTACGACTCCTACAATGAGCAGTTCTTC.